Below, one T cell receptor (beta chain) is given with its context. This specimen comes from a study of blood T cell repertoires in COVID-19. For the study at large: COVID-19 samples from acute and convalescent phases originated in the United States, Italy and Spain. T cells, B-cell-depleted T cells, or PBMCs provided the cDNA or gDNA that served as material.

Original analysis: Amplification from reference gene primers served as the basis for estimated nucleated cell counts. Generated by immunoSEQ multiplex PCR, the TCRdb table keeps only in-frame clones and is missing some. D and trimming were read from the DNA, whereas the V and J calls and clone size are those reported in that table. The profile shows about 140,000 clones, under 90% of them singletons. The V end was cut by 3 bases, the J end by 8 bases, with 16 bases between. Germline lookup yields CDR1 MNHNS and CDR2 SASEGT. The CDR3 totals 15 residues. The chain joins TRBV6-1 to TRBJ1-4, with no clear D. Sequencing used peripheral blood. The origin of this receptor is a man between 65 and 85 years old who had recovered from COVID-19. The CDR3 protein is CASSDGDLRGEKLFF. Here the CDR3 DNA reads TGTGCCAGCAGTGACGGGGATTTAAGAGGGGAAAAACTGTTTTTT.